This T cell receptor (beta chain) was obtained from a study of blood T cell repertoires in COVID-19 (dated by TCRdb to the early 2020s). About the study as a whole: Samples covering the acute and convalescent phases of COVID-19 were provided by collaborators in the United States, Italy and Spain. The prospective study material was composed of cDNA or gDNA derived from T cells, B-cell-depleted T cells, or PBMCs. Deeply sampled blood TCRbeta repertoires from subjects exposed to, actively infected with, or recovered from COVID-19 were included in the dataset. A freely available public database, intended as a resource for researchers studying the immune response to SARS-CoV-2, is where the repertoires were released. The samples were drawn from the first 160 participants of the ongoing ImmuneRACE study and from some 1,300 subjects provided by 6 global collaborators. A de-identified subject ID, COVID-19 status, age in years and sex were almost always included in the sample metadata. Where HLA class I and class II types were available, the types were taken from metadata supplied by the sample provider, not from assay-based typing.

Each collaborating institution followed its own protocols to collect whole blood in K2EDTA tubes. For TCRbeta analysis, collaborators shipped samples in one of three forms: frozen whole blood, isolated PBMCs, or DNA extracted from either of those sample types. TCRbeta CDR3 regions were amplified from genomic DNA using the immunoSEQ Assay, a bias-controlled multiplex PCR. As for how the authors treated the data: Nucleated cell counts per sample were estimated from amplification of reference gene primers within the assay. Sequence reads were collapsed and filtered to measure the absolute abundance of every unique TCRbeta CDR3 rearrangement. For each sample, productive Simpson clonality was calculated by taking the square root of Simpson's diversity index across productive rearrangements. TCRdb mirrors the immuneACCESS table, restricted to in-frame sequences. Some clones are absent from its copies; in checked studies, under half trace to an unresolved V gene, and the reason for the others is unknown. That table is the source of V, J and clone size, and D and trimming were worked out from the DNA. The table for this sample lists roughly 190,000 clones; 65% to 85% of them were counted only once. In total, the top ten clones hold roughly 2.8% of the sample.

Sequences ENHRY (CDR1) and SYGVKD (CDR2) are obtained from the germline V gene. Its CDR3 holds 18 amino acids, cysteine through phenylalanine. Only the CDR3 DNA is retained, 54 bases long and in frame from the first base. Here V drops 2 bases and J drops 0 bases, and the junction holds 7 bases not matched to any gene. For this clone: It has no known antigen specificity. Base qualities are not at hand, and no much larger clone is one base apart.

Here is what the overall study found, with its caveats: The quantity of clinical and demographic metadata differed by source and by participant and was supplied without curation.

This sequence originates from a man aged 50-59 years with active or convalescent COVID-19. The V and J segments used are TRBV10-3 and TRBJ2-6, with 7 junctional bases fitting TRBD2. The sequenced material came from peripheral blood. The CDR3 is CAISEREGRSSGANVLTF. The DNA sequence is TGTGCCATCAGTGAGAGGGAGGGCAGAAGCTCTGGGGCCAACGTCCTGACTTTC.